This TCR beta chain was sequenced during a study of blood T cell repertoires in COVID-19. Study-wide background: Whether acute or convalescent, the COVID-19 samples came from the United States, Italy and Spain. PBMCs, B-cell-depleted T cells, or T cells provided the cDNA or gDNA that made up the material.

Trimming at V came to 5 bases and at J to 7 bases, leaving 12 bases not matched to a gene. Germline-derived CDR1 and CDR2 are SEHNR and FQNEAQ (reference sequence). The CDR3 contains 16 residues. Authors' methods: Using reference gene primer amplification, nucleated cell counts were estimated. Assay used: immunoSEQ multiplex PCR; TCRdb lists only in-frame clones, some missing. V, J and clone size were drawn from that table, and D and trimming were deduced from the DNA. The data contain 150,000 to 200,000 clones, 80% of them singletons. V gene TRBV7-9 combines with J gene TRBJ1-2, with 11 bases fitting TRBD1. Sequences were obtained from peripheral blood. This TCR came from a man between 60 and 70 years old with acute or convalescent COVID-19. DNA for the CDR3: TGTGCCAGCAGCCCTCTCTTAGGACAGGGGGCAAGTGGCTACACCTTC. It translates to CASSPLLGQGASGYTF.